This paragraph reports one T cell receptor beta chain. Its antigen is not known. TCRdb recomputed calls from the 5' RACE reads with MiXCR, one row per CDR3 protein. The sample has hundreds of thousands of distinct CDR3 sequences, around a sixth seen once. This specimen comes from a study of T-cell memory formation after mild COVID-19. Points from the study as a whole: Mainly CM and EM harbored the contracting CD4+ clones; mainly EMRA harbored the CD8+ ones.

Germline V CDR1 and CDR2: ENHRY, SYGVKD. The CDR3 is made up of 16 amino acids. V was pared by 2 bases and J by 5 bases, with 17 bases between. This sequence was found in an adult woman who had mild COVID-19 (a few samples of this study predate the infection). Cell type and time point are not known. Material: PBMCs or a T cell subset sorted from them (not recorded which). This chain joins TRBV10-3 and TRBJ2-3; unclear D gene. The CDR3 here is CAISETINPQEDTQYF. The CDR3 nucleotides read TGTGCCATCAGTGAGACTATAAACCCCCAGGAAGATACGCAGTATTTT.